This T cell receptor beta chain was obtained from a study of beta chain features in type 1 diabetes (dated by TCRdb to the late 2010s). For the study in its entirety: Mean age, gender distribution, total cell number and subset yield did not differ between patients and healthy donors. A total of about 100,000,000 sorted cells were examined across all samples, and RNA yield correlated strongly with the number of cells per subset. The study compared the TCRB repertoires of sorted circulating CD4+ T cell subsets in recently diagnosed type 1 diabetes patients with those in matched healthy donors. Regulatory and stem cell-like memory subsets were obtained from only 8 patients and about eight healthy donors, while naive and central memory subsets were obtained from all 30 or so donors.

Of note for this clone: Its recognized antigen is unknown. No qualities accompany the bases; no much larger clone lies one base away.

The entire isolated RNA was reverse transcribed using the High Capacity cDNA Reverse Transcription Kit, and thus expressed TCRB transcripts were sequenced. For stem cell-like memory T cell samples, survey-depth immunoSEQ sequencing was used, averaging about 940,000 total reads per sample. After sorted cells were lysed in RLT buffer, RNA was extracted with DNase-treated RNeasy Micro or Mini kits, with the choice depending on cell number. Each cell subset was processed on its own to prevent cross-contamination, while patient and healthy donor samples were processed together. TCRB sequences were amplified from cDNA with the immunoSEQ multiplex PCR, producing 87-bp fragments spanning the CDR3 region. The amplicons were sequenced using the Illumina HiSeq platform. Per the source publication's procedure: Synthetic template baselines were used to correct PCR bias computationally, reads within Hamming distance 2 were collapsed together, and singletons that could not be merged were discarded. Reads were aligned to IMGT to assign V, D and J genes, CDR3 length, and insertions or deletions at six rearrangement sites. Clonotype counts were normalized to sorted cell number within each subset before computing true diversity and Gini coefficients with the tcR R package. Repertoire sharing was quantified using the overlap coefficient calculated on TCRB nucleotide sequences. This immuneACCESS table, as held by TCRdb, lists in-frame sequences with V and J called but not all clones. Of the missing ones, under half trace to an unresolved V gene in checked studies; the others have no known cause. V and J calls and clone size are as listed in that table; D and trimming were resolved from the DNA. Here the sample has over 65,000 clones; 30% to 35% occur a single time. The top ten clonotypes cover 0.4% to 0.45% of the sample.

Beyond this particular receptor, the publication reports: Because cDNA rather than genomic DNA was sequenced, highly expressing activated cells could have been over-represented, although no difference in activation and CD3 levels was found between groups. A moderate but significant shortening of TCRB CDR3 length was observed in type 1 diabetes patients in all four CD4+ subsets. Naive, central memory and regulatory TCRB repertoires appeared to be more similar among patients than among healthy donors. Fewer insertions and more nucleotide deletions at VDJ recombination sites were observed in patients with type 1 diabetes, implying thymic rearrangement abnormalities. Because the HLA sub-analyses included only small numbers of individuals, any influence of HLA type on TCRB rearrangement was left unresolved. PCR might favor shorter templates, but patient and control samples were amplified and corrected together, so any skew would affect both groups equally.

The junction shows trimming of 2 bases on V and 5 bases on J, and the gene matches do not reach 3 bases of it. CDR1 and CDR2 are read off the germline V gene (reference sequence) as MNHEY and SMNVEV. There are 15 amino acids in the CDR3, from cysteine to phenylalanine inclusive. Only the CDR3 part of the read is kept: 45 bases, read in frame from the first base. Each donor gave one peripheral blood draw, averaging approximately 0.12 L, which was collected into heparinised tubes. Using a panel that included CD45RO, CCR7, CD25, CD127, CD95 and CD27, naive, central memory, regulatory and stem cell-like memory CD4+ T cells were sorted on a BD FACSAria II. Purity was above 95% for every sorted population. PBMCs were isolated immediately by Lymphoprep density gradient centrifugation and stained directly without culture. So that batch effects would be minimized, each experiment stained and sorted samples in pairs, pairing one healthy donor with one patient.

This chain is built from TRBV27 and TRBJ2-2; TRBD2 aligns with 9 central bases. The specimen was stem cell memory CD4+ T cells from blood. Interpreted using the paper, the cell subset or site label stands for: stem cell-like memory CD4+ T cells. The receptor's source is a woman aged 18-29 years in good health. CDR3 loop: CASSLRREGTGELFF. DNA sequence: TGTGCCAGCAGTTTAAGGCGGGAGGGGACCGGGGAGCTGTTTTTT.